This T cell receptor (beta chain) was observed in a study of T cells after yellow fever vaccination. Researchers made TCR cDNA using 5'RACE template switching, and this step added a universal primer site and UMIs. Using its own MiXCR run on the 5' RACE reads, TCRdb lists one record per CDR3 protein. The sample records some 260,000 distinct CDR3 sequences, roughly 5.2% being singletons. In this sample, this clonotype turned up a few times. The antigen is unknown. Notes on the study in general: The study re-detected most primary-vaccination clones after the booster (about 95% CD4, around 89% CD8). The bulk population could contribute abundant contaminating clonotypes to FACS-sorted repertoires. The study found a weaker secondary response that peaked faster, day 5 versus 15.

Germline CDR1 reads KGHSH; CDR2 reads LQKENI. This CDR3 is built from 13 residues. V lost 2 bases and J lost 5, with 10 bases in between. This specimen consisted of CD4+ T cells sorted from PBMCs, obtained on the day of the yellow fever booster vaccination. The TCR sequence derives from a man in his late teens or twenties who received the YFV17D yellow fever vaccine. This chain uses TRBV18 with TRBJ2-7; D is uncertain. The CDR3 loop is CASSPTAADEQYF. Here the CDR3 DNA reads TGTGCCAGCTCACCAACCGCTGCGGACGAGCAGTACTTC.